This T cell receptor (beta chain) originates from a study of T cells in Graves' hyperthyroidism and ophthalmopathy (dated by TCRdb to the late 2010s). At the level of the whole study: Peripheral blood was collected at initial diagnosis, before any treatment. TCR Vbeta CDR3 sequencing of approximately 140 peripheral blood samples (fewer than 45 ophthalmopathy, 75 hyperthyroidism and approximately 17 progressor patients) is reported in the paper. In addition, the study compared T-cell repertoires in thyroid tissue and in blood from six Graves' hyperthyroidism patients. To identify distinguishing TCR V-J signatures, a discovery cohort of roughly 100 patients was used, comprising roughly 45 with Graves' ophthalmopathy and approximately 58 with stable Graves' hyperthyroidism. After sampling, hyperthyroidism patients received methimazole starting at 30 mg daily, and ophthalmopathy patients received high-dose intravenous methylprednisolone. The 75 to 100 discovery patients were randomly split 7:3 into training and test sets. Prospective prediction of ophthalmopathy was tested in an independent validation cohort of 18 to 20 hyperthyroidism patients and some 17 patients who later progressed to ophthalmopathy.

Stable Graves' hyperthyroidism was defined as the absence of progression to ophthalmopathy over 18 months of follow-up. Hyperthyroidism patients were newly diagnosed, had a disease duration of under 2 months, and were aged 18 to 65 years. Any patient with an uncontrolled infection, another autoimmune disease, pregnancy or lactation was excluded. Diagnoses were based on clinical symptoms, serum thyroxine and TRAb, thyroid ultrasound and orbital computed tomography. PBMCs were separated from 8 to 10 ml of fresh peripheral blood using Ficoll-Paque density gradient centrifugation. Total RNA was extracted using Trizol reagent, and RNA quality was assessed on an Agilent 2100 Bioanalyzer. This clonotype showed up many times. What this receptor recognizes is not known. Base qualities are not provided; no much larger clone lies one nucleotide away. TCR beta CDR3 regions were amplified from RNA transcripts. A first-round RT-PCR of the TCR CDR3 used the HTBI primer set with the Qiagen OneStep RT-PCR kit. A second multiplex PCR round built the libraries, followed by size selection and purification. Libraries were sequenced paired-end with 100 bp reads on an Illumina HiSeq2000. The authors processed their data as follows. SOAPnuke was used to process the raw data, removing reads that contained adapters or uncalled bases, had a mean Phred below 15, or lacked an exact match to the constant primer or identifier. COPE v1.2.5 was used to merge high-quality paired reads, and clonotypes were defined as unique nucleotide sequences. Clonotypes were aligned to IMGT TRBV, TRBD and TRBJ reference segments using MiTCR v1.1. Analysis was restricted to V-J combinations with a frequency above 0.0001, which covered about 99% of repertoires. The TCS score was defined as F50 (clonal expansion) divided by E x V (chaos), with BLOSUM62-based TCRdist calculated between CDR3 peptides within each V-J. Welch's t-statistics and random forest reduced around 520 V-J features to roughly 13, which were used in a naive Bayes classifier (R e1071). TCRdb trimmed the raw reads at Q25, called clones with MiXCR and kept productive beta chains. Each CDR3 protein gets just one entry, which takes the most common genes and DNA from the rows behind it. TCRdb assigned the V and J calls; the authors' analysis was not used. The sample table contains about 290,000 distinct CDR3 sequences; only one count was recorded for 16% of them. Of the sample, around a third is held by the ten largest clones.

CDR1 and CDR2, looked up from the germline V gene, are SQVTM and ANQGSEA. The junction shows trimming of 5 bases on V and 0 bases on J, and the gene matches do not reach 8 bases of it. The CDR3, cysteine through phenylalanine, is 16 amino acids long. Only the CDR3 DNA is retained, 48 bases long and in frame from the first base. The full study reports these points: Blood samples also contained most of the expanded thyroid clonotypes (frequency above 0.001), which suggests that blood repertoires may reflect thyroid immune responses. In cross-validation, a model built on a 13 V-J signature told ophthalmopathy apart from stable hyperthyroidism with 85% to 90% sensitivity and around 81% specificity, and in testing the same model reached 80%/75%. No statistical method was used to fix the sample size in advance, and group allocation was not hidden from the investigators. In validation, progression to ophthalmopathy was predicted by the model with 65% to 71% sensitivity and just over 72% specificity, a median of around 5.9 months before onset.

Recombination joined TRBV29-1 with TRBJ2-1, with 9 bases matching TRBD2. The sequence was collected from a man aged 25 to 40 with Graves' hyperthyroidism. The sequencing input was blood. The DNA is TGCAGCGTTAGAATAGCGGGGGCCCTCTCCTACAATGAGCAGTTCTTC. This translates into CSVRIAGALSYNEQFF.